Listed below are T cell receptor beta chains from one sample, sequenced in a study of cytomegalovirus exposure and HLA in healthy donors. Assay used: immunoSEQ multiplex PCR; TCRdb lists only in-frame clones, some missing. Among about 71,000 clones listed, approximately 94% were seen once. Sequencing input: PBMCs. Receptors were obtained from a woman younger than 30 in good health and CMV-seronegative. CDR3s include the opening cysteine and the closing phenylalanine or tryptophan. The D gene is left open where the match is weak. Expanded clones are given a class, and other clones once, few, many or no size at all.

.,.,TRBV6-1,TRBJ2-7,TGTGCCAGCAGGATGGGGAGAGGGCCCTACGAGCAGTACTTC,CASRMGRGPYEQYF
.,TRBD1,TRBV10-3,TRBJ2-7,TGTGCCATCAGTCCGACAGGGGGTATGCACGAGCAGTACTTC,CAISPTGGMHEQYF
.,.,TRBV21-1,TRBJ2-7,TGTGCCAGCAGCAAAGCTGCGACAGGGATTTTCTACGAGCAGTACTTC,CASSKAATGIFYEQYF
.,.,TRBV28,TRBJ2-2,TGTGCCAGCAGTTCACCCCGGAGGGGCACCGGGGAGCTGTTTTTT,CASSSPRRGTGELFF
.,.,TRBV25-1,TRBJ1-4,TGTGCCAGCACCTCGCGAGGGTCGGGTGAAAAACTGTTTTTT,CASTSRGSGEKLFF
.,.,TRBV27,TRBJ2-5,TGTGCCAGCAGTTTATCGTTGCAGTACCAAGAGACCCAGTACTTC,CASSLSLQYQETQYF
.,.,TRBV4-1,TRBJ1-1,TGCGCCAGCAGCCGAACAGAAATCACTGAAGCTTTCTTT,CASSRTEITEAFF
.,TRBD2,TRBV9,TRBJ2-1,TGTGCCAGCAGCGCCCTAGCGGGGGGGCTATACAATGAGCAGTTCTTC,CASSALAGGLYNEQFF
.,TRBD2,TRBV5-1,TRBJ2-5,TGCGCCAGCAGCCTTAGCGGGGGGGCCGATAGAGAGACCCAGTACTTC,CASSLSGGADRETQYF
.,.,TRBV9,TRBJ1-1,TGTGCCAGCAGCGTAGGGCGGGGGGGGAACACTGAAGCTTTCTTT,CASSVGRGGNTEAFF
.,TRBD2,TRBV27,TRBJ2-7,TGTGCCAGCAGTCTTCCGGGACTAGCTCACCGGGAGCAGTACTTC,CASSLPGLAHREQYF
.,TRBD1,TRBV2,TRBJ2-7,TGTGCCAGCAGTATTACAGGGGACGAGCAGTACTTC,CASSITGDEQYF
.,TRBD1,TRBV6-6,TRBJ1-1,TGTGCCAGCAGTTACCTCAGGGGGACTGAAGCTTTCTTT,CASSYLRGTEAFF
.,TRBD1,TRBV13,TRBJ2-3,TGTGCCAGCAAGGACAGGGGTGATCCAGATACGCAGTATTTT,CASKDRGDPDTQYF
.,TRBD1,TRBV2,TRBJ2-5,TGTGCCAGCAGTCGGGGGATCCCGGGACAGGGCCAAGAGACCCAGTACTTC,CASSRGIPGQGQETQYF
.,TRBD1,TRBV11-1,TRBJ2-7,TGTGCCAGCAGCTTTAGCAAAGTTGCGACAGGACAGGGGAACTACGAGCAGTACTTC,CASSFSKVATGQGNYEQYF
.,.,TRBV11-3,TRBJ2-3,TGTGCCAGCAGCTTAGCTGGGGGGAGCACAGATACGCAGTATTTT,CASSLAGGSTDTQYF
.,.,TRBV6-6,TRBJ1-2,TGTGCCAGCAGGGGCAACTATGGCTACACCTTC,CASRGNYGYTF
.,TRBD2,TRBV13,TRBJ2-3,TGTGCCAGCAGCCGATATAGCGGGGGGGACACAGATACGCAGTATTTT,CASSRYSGGDTDTQYF
.,TRBD1,TRBV6-5,TRBJ1-5,TGTGCCAGCAGTTACGCCACAGGGGAGGATCAGCCCCAGCATTTT,CASSYATGEDQPQHF
.,.,TRBV9,TRBJ2-5,TGTGCCAGCAGCGCGAAACCGGGGGAGCCGCGGGAGACCCAGTACTTC,CASSAKPGEPRETQYF
.,TRBD2,TRBV7-2,TRBJ2-7,TGTGCCAGCAGCCCGCGGGGGGTCTCCTACGAGCAGTACTTC,CASSPRGVSYEQYF
.,TRBD1,TRBV6-6,TRBJ1-5,TGTGCCAGCAGTCGATCCGGGACAGGGGAACAGCCCCAGCATTTT,CASSRSGTGEQPQHF
.,.,TRBV5-1,TRBJ2-1,TGCGCCACCTCGAGCGAAGGGGGCTACAATGAGCAGTTCTTC,CATSSEGGYNEQFF
.,TRBD1,TRBV11-3,TRBJ1-2,TGTGCCAGCAGCTGGGACAGGGGTAGGTTTGGCTACACCTTC,CASSWDRGRFGYTF
.,.,TRBV6-1,TRBJ2-1,TGTGCCAGCGCCGGGACAAGCTCCTACAATGAGCAGTTCTTC,CASAGTSSYNEQFF
once,.,TRBV6-5,TRBJ1-1,TGTGCCAGCAGTTACTCGTCGCAGGGAGGTACTGAAGCTTTCTTT,CASSYSSQGGTEAFF
.,TRBD2,TRBV29-1,TRBJ2-2,TGCAGCGTGAAAGCGGGAGTGGAAACCGGGGAGCTGTTTTTT,CSVKAGVETGELFF
.,TRBD1,TRBV10-3,TRBJ1-1,TGTGCCATCGGGGGCAGGGGGCTCGCTGAAGCTTTCTTT,CAIGGRGLAEAFF
.,.,TRBV6-5,TRBJ2-1,TGTGCCAGCAGTAAATGGGGGGATGAGCAGTTCTTC,CASSKWGDEQFF
.,.,TRBV7-9,TRBJ1-4,TGTGCCAGCAGCCCCCGGGGAGGGTCGGTAGAAAAACTGTTTTTT,CASSPRGGSVEKLFF
.,.,TRBV9,TRBJ2-2,TGTGCCAGCTCACCAGGGATAAACACCGGGGAGCTGTTTTTT,CASSPGINTGELFF
.,TRBD1,TRBV2,TRBJ2-7,TGTGCCAGCAGCCCTCAGGGGGACGAGCAGTACTTC,CASSPQGDEQYF
.,.,TRBV7-2,TRBJ2-7,TGTGCCAGCAGCTTAGGGACAGTCTACGAGCAGTACTTC,CASSLGTVYEQYF
.,.,TRBV4-1,TRBJ1-1,TGCGCCAGCAGCCGGGTCCAGGGATTGAACACTGAAGCTTTCTTT,CASSRVQGLNTEAFF
.,TRBD2,TRBV6-5,TRBJ2-5,TGTGCCAGCAGTCCTAGCGGGGGGAGCCTTAGGACCCAGTACTTC,CASSPSGGSLRTQYF
.,.,TRBV30,TRBJ2-1,TGTGCCTGGAGTTCGAGCGGCAATGAGCAGTTCTTC,CAWSSSGNEQFF